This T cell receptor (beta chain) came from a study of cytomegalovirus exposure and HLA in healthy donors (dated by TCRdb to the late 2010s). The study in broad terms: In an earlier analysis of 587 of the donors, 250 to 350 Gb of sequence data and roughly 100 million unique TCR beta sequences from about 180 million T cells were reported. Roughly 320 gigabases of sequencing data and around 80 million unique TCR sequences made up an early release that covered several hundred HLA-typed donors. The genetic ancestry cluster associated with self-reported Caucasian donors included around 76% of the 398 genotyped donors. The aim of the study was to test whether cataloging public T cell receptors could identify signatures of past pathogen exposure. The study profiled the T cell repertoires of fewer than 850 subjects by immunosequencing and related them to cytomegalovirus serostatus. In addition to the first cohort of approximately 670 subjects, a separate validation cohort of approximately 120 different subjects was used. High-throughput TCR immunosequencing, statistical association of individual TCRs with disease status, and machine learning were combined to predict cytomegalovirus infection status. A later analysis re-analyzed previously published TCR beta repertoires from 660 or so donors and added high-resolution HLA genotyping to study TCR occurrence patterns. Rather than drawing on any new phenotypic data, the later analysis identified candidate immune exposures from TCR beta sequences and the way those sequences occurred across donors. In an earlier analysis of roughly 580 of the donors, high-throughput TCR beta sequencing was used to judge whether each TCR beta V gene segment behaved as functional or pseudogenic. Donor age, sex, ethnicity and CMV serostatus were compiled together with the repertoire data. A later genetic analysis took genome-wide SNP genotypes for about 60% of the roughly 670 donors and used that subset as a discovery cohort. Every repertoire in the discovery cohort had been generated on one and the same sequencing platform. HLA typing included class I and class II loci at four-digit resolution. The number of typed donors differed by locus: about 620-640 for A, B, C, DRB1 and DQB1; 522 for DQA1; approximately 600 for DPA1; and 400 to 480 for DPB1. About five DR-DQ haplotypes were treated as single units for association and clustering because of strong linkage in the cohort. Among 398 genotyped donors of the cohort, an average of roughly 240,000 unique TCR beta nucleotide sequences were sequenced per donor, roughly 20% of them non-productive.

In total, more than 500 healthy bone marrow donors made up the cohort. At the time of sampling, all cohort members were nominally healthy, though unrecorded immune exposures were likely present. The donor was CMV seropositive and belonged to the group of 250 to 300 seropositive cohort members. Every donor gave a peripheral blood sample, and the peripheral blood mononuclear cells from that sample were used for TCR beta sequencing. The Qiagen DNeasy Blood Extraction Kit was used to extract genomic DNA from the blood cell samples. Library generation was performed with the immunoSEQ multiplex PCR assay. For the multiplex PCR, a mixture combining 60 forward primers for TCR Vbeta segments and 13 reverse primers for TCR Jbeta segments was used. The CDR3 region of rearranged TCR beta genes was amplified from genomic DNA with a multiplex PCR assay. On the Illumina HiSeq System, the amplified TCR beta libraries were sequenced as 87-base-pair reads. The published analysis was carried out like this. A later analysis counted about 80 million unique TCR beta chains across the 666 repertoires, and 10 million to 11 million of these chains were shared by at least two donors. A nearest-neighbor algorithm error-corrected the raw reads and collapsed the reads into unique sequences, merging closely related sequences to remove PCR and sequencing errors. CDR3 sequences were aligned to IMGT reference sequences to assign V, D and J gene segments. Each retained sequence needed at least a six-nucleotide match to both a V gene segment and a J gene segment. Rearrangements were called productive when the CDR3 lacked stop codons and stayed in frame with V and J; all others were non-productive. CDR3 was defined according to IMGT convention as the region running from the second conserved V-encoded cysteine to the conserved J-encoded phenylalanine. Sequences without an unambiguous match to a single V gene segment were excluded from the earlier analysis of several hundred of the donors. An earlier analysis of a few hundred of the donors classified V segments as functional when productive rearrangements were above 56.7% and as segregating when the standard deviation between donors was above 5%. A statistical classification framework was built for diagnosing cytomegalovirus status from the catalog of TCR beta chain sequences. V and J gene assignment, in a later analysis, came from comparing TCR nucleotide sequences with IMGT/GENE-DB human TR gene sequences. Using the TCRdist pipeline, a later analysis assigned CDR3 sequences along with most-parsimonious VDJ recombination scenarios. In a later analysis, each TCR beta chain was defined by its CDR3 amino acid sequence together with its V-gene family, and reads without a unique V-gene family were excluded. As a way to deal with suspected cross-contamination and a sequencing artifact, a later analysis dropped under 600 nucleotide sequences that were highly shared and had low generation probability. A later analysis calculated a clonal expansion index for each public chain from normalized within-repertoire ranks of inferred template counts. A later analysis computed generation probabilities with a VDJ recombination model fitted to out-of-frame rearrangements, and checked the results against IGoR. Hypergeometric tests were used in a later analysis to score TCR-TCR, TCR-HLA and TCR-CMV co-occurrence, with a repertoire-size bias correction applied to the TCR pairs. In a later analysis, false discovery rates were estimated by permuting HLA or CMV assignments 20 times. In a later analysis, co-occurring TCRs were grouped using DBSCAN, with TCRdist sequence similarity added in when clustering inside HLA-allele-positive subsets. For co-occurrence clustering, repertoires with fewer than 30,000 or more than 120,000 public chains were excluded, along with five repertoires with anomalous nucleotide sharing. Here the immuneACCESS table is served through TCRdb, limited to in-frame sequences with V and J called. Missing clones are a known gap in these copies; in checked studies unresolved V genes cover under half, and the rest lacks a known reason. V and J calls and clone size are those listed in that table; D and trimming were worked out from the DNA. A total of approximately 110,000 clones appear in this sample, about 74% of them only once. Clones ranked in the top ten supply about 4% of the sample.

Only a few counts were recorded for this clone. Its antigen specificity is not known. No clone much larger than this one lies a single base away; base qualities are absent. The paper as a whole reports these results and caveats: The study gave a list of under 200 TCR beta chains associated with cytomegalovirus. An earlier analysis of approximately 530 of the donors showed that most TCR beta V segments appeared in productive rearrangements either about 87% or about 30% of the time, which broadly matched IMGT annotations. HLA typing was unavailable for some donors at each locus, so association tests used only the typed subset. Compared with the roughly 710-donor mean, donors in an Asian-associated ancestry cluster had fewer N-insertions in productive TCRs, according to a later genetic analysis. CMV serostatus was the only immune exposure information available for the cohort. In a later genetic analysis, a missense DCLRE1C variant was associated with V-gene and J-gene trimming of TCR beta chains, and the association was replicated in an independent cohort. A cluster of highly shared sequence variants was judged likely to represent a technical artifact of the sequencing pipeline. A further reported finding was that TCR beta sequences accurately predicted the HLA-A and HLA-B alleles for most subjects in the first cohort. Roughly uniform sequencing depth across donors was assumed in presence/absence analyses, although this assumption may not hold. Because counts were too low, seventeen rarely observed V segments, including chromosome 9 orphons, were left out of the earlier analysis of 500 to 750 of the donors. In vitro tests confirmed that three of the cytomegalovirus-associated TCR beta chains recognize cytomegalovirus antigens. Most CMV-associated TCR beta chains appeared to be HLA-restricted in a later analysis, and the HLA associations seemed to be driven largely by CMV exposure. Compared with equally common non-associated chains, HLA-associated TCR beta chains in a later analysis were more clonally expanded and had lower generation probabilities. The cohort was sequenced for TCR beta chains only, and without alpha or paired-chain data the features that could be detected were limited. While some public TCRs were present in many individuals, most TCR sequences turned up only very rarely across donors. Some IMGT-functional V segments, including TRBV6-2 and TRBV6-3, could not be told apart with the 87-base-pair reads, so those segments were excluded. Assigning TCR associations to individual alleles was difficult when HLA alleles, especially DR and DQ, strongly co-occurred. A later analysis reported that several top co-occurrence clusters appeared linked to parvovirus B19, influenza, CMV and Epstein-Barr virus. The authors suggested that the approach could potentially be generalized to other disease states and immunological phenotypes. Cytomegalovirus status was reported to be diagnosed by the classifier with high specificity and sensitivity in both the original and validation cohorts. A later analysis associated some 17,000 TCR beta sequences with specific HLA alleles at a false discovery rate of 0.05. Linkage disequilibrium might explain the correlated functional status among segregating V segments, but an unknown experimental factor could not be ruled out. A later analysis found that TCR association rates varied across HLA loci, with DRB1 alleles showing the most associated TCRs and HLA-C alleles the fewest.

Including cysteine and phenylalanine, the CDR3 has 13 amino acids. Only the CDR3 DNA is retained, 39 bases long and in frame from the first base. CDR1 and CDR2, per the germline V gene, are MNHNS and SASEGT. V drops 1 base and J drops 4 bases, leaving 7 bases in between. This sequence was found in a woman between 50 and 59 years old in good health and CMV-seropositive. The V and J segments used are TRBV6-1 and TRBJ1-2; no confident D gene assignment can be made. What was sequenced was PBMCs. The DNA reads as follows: TGTGCCAGCAGTGAAGACGGTACCTATGGCTACACCTTC. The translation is CASSEDGTYGYTF.